This TCR beta chain comes out of a study of Graves' ophthalmopathy and Graves' hyperthyroidism. Amplification targeted the TCR beta CDR3 regions, with RNA transcripts as the source material. Amplification began with first-round RT-PCR using HTBI primers, then second-round multiplex PCR was performed. From the multiplex PCR reads, TCRdb called clonotypes with MiXCR, one entry per CDR3 protein. The repertoire holds around 520,000 distinct CDR3 sequences, with about two fifths as singletons. The V gene lost 4 bases and the J gene lost 3 bases, with 9 bases spanning the gap. The germline gives CDR1 SGHTS, CDR2 YDEGEE. The CDR3 length is 13 residues. Turning to this clonotype: Antigen unknown.

Study-level results: A model of 13 signatures distinguished ophthalmopathy from stable hyperthyroidism at roughly 87% sensitivity and nearly 83% specificity.

The sequence derives from an adult man with Graves' hyperthyroidism. This rearrangement joins TRBV5-8 to TRBJ2-3; D call uncertain. Sequencing was done on a sample of peripheral blood or thyroid tissue (not recorded which). The CDR3 spells CASSPSTTDTQYF. DNA of the CDR3: TGTGCCAGCAGCCCCTCTACAACAGATACGCAGTATTTT.